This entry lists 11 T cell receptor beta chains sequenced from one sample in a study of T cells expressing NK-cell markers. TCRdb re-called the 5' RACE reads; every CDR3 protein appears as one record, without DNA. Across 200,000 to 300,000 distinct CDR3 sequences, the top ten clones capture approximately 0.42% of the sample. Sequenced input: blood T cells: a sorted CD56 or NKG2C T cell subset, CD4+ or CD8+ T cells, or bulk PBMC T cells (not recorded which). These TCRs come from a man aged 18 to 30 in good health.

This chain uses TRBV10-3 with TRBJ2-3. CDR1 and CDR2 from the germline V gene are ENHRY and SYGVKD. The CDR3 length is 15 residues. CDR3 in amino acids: CAIRTSQKSTDTQYF.

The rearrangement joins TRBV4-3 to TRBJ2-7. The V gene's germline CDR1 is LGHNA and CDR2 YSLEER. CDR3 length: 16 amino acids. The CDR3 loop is CASSQAVGVTVGEQYF.

The CDR3 here is CASSSWKGWEVETQYF. The chain joins TRBV28 to TRBJ2-5; TCRdb proposes TRBD1, but this gene call is untestable without DNA. This CDR3 comprises 16 residues. Looked up from germline, CDR1 is MDHEN and CDR2 is SYDVKM.

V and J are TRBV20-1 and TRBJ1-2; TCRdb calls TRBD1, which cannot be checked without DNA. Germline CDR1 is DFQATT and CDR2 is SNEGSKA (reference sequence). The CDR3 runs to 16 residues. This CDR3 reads CSARDIRDVANYGYTF.

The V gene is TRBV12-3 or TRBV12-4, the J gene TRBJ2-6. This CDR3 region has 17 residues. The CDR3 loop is CASSLEIATSGANVLTF.

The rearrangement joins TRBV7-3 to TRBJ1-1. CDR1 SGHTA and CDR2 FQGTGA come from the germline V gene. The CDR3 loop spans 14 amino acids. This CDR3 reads CASSLRGGGTEAFF.

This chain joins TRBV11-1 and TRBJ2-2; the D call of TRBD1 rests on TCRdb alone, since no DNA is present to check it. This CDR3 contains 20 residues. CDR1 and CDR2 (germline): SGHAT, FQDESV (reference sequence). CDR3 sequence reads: CASSVRAGGTSGGSTGELFF.

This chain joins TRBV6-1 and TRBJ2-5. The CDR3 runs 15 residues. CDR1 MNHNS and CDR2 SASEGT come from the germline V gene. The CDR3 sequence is CASSRAGGSQETQYF.

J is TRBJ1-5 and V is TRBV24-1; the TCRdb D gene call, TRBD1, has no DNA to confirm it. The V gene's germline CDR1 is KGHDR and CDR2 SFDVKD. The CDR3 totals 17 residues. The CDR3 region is CATSDALQGGSNQPQHF.

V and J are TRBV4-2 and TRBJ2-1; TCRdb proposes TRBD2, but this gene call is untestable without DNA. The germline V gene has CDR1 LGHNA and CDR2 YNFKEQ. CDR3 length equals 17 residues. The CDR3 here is CASSQDRLASSYNEQFF.

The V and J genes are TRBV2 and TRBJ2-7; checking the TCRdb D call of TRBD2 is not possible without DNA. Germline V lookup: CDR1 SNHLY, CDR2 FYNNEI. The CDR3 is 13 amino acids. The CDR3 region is CASSDPASYEQYF.